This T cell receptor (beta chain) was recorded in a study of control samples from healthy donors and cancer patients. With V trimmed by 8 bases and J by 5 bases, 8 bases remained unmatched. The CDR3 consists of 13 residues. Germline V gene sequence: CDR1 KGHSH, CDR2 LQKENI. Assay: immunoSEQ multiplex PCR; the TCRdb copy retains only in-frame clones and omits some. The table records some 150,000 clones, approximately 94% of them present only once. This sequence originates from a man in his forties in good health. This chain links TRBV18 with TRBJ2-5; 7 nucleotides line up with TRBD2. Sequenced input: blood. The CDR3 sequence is CASQGLVGETQYF. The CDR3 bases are TGTGCCAGCCAAGGACTAGTCGGGGAGACCCAGTACTTC.